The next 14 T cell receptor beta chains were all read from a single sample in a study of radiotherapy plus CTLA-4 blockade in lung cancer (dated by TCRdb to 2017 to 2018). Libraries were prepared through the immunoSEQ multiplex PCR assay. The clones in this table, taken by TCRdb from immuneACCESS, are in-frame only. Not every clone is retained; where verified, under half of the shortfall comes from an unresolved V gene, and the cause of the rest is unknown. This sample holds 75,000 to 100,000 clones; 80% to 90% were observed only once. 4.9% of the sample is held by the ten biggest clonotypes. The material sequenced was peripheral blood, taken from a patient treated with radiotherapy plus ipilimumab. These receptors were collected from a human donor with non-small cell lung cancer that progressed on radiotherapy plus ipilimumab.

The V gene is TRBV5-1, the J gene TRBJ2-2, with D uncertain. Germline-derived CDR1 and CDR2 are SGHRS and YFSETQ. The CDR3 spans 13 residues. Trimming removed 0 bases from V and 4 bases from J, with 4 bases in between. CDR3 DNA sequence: TGCGCCAGCAGCTTGGAACTCACCGGGGAGCTGTTTTTT. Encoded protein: CASSLELTGELFF.

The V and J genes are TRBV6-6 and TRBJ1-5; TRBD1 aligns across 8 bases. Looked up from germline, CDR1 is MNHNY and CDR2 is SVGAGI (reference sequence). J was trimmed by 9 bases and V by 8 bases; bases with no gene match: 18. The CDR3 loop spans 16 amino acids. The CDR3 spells CASAHPGTGAYGPQHF. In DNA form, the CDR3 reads TGTGCCAGCGCCCACCCCGGGACAGGTGCATACGGGCCCCAGCATTTT.

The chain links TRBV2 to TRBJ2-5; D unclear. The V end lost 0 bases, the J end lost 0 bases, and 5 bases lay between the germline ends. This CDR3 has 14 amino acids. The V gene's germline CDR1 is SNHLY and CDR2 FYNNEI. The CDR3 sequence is CASSEAADQETQYF. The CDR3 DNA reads TGTGCCAGCAGTGAAGCGGCAGACCAAGAGACCCAGTACTTC.

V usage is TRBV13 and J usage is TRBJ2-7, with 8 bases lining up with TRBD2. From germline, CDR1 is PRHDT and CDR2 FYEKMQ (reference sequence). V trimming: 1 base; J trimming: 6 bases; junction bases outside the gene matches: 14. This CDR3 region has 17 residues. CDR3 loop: CASSLVPRGGASFEQYF. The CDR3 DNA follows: TGTGCCAGCAGCTTAGTTCCCCGGGGGGGGGCGTCTTTCGAGCAGTACTTC.

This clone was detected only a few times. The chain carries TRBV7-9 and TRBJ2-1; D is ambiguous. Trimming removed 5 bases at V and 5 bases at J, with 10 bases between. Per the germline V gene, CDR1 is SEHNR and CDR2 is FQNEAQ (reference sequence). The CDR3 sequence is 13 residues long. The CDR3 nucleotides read TGTGCCAGCAGCCGGACCACCGACAATGAGCAGTTCTTC. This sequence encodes CASSRTTDNEQFF.

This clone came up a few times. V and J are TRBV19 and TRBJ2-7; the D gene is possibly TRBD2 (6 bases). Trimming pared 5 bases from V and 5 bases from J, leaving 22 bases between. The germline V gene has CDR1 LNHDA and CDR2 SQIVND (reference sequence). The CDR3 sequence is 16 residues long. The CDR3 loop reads CASSAAHGGNLDEQYF. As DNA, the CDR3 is TGTGCCAGTAGTGCCGCACACGGAGGGAATCTCGACGAGCAGTACTTC.

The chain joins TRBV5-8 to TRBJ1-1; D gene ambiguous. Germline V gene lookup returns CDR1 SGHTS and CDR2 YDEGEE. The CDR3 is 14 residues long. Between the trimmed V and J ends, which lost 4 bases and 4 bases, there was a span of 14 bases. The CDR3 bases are TGTGCCAGCAGCCCGGTTTGGAAGGGCACTGAAGCTTTCTTT. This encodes CASSPVWKGTEAFF. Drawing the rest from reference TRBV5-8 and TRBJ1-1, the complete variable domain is EAGVTQSPTHLIKTRGQQATLRCSPISGHTSVYWYQQALGLGLQFLLWYDEGEERNRGNFPPRFSGRQFPNYSSELNVNALELEDSALYLCASSPVWKGTEAFFGQGTRLTVV.

The CDR3 DNA reads TGTGCCACCAGCAGCGAGGGGAGACTAAACACTGAAGCTTTCTTT. Translation: CATSSEGRLNTEAFF. V gene TRBV15 combines with J gene TRBJ1-1; D may be TRBD1 (5 bases). The CDR3 length is 15 residues. Trimming stripped 3 bases from V and 2 bases from J, with 13 bases between. Germline V lookup: CDR1 LNHNV, CDR2 YYDKDF (reference sequence).

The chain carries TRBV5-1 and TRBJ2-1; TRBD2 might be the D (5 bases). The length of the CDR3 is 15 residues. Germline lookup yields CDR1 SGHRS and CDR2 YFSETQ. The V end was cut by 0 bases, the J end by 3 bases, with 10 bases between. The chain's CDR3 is CASSLEGAFYNEQFF. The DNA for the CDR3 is TGCGCCAGCAGCTTGGAGGGAGCTTTCTACAATGAGCAGTTCTTC.

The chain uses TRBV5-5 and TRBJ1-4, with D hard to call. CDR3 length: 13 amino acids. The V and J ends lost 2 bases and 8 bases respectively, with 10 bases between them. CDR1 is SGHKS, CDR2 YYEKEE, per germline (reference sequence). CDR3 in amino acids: CASSFLLREKLFF. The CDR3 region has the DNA TGTGCCAGCAGCTTTCTCCTCCGGGAAAAACTGTTTTTT.

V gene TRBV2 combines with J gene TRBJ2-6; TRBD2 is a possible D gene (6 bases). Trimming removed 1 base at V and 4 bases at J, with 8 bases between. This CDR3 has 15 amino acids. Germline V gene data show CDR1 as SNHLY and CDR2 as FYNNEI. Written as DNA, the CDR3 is TGTGCCAGCAGTGAAGATGGGAGGGGGGCCAACGTCCTGACTTTC. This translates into CASSEDGRGANVLTF.

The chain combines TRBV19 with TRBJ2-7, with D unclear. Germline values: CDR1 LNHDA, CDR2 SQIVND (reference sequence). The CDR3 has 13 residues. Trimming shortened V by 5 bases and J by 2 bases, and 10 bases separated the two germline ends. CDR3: CASSEAPAYEQYF. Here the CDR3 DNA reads TGTGCCAGTAGTGAGGCCCCAGCCTACGAGCAGTACTTC.

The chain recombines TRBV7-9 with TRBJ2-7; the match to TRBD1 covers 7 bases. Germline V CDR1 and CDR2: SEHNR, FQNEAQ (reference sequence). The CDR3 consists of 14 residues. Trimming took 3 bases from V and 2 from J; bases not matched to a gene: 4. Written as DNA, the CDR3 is TGTGCCAGCAGCTTTCGTCAGGGGGCCTACGAGCAGTACTTC. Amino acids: CASSFRQGAYEQYF.

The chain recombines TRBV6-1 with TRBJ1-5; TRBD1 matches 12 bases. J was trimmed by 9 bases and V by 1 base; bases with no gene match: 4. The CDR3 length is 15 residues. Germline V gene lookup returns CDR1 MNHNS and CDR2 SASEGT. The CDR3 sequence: CASSEGGQGASPQHF. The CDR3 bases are TGTGCCAGCAGTGAAGGGGGACAGGGGGCTTCGCCCCAGCATTTT.